The sequence of this T cell receptor (beta chain) was determined in a study of OX40 agonist ivuxolimab in advanced cancers. The wider study: Patients in dose escalation had liver, melanoma, kidney or head and neck cancers. Study conclusions and caveats: Undetermined was the antigen specificity of the expanded peripheral T cells.

As to this clone: What it binds is not known.

TCRdb keeps only in-frame clones here, not all; method: immunoSEQ multiplex PCR. The sample has 60,000 to 75,000 clones; around 83% are singletons. Sampled blood was obtained at baseline, cycle 4 day 1, and cycle 7 day 1. V was trimmed by 8 bases and J by 0 bases, leaving 11 bases between them. Germline CDR1 is LNHNV and CDR2 is YYDKDF (reference sequence). This CDR3 is 14 amino acids long. The chain joins TRBV15 to TRBJ1-5; D ambiguous. This sequence was found in an adult with an advanced solid tumor such as melanoma, head and neck, liver or kidney cancer. This sample comprised CD4+ or CD8+ T cells sorted from blood, obtained in a trial of the OX40 agonist ivuxolimab. CDR3 amino acids: CATGEGYSNQPQHF. DNA for the CDR3: TGTGCCACCGGGGAGGGCTATAGCAATCAGCCCCAGCATTTT.